Following are 30 T cell receptor beta chains from one sample sequenced in a study of low-dose radiotherapy and immunotherapy resistance in tumors. Alpha- and beta-chain coverage of first-strand cDNA came from TRAV- and TRBV-specific primers. With a V-primer adapter and a constant-region primer, TCRs were amplified for approximately 20 PCR cycles. Each CDR3 protein gets one entry after TCRdb re-called the reads with MiXCR. In the table there are tens of thousands of distinct CDR3 sequences, over 15% of which are singletons. Noted time point: before trial treatment. The sample here was PBMCs, taken before treatment. Every receptor here comes from a male donor with prostate cancer.

This clonotype occurred many times. The J gene is TRBJ2-7, the V gene TRBV7-6; D is undetermined. The CDR3 is made up of 13 amino acids. The V gene lost 5 bases and the J gene lost 7 bases, with 15 bases spanning the gap. Per germline, CDR1 SGHVS and CDR2 FNYEAQ. CDR3 region: CASSRARSSEQYF. Written as DNA, the CDR3 is TGTGCCAGCAGCAGGGCCCGTAGCTCGGAGCAGTACTTC. The entire variable domain, with the rest obtained from reference TRBV7-6 and TRBJ2-7, is as follows: GAGVSQSPRYKVTKRGQDVALRCDPISGHVSLYWYRQALGQGPEFLTYFNYEAQQDKSGLPNDRFSAERPEGSISTLTIQRTEQRDSAMYRCASSRARSSEQYFGPGTRLTVT.

There are many counts of this clonotype. This rearrangement joins TRBV18 to TRBJ1-4; D is ambiguous. The V gene lost 2 bases and the J gene lost 4 bases, with 8 bases spanning the gap. CDR3 length equals 14 residues. Germline V gene sequence: CDR1 KGHSH, CDR2 LQKENI. The DNA for the CDR3 is TGTGCCAGCTCACCAGTCAGCCGTAATGAAAAACTGTTTTTT. Its translation: CASSPVSRNEKLFF.

This clonotype came up many times. This sequence joins TRBV11-2 and TRBJ2-1; 11 positions agree with TRBD1. The germline gives CDR1 SGHAT, CDR2 FQNNGV. The CDR3 has 15 amino acids. The ends lost 5 bases at V and 6 bases at J; junction bases unmatched: 6. CDR3 region: CASSLGQGAGNEQFF. Written as DNA, the CDR3 is TGTGCCAGCAGCCTAGGACAGGGGGCAGGCAATGAGCAGTTCTTC. The variable domain in full, with the rest retrieved from reference TRBV11-2 and TRBJ2-1, is EAGVAQSPRYKIIEKRQSVAFWCNPISGHATLYWYQQILGQGPKLLIQFQNNGVVDDSQLPKDRFSAERLKGVDSTLKIQPAKLEDSAVYLCASSLGQGAGNEQFFGPGTRLTVL.

This clonotype has ten or more counts. The J gene is TRBJ1-2, the V gene TRBV6-2 or TRBV6-3; possibly TRBD1 for D (5 bases). The length of the CDR3 is 12 residues. CDR1 and CDR2 (germline): MNHEY, SVGEGT. The germline V and J ends were trimmed by 6 bases and 8 bases, with 13 bases remaining between them. CDR3 residues: CASSPVGGGYTF. The CDR3 DNA is TGTGCCAGCAGCCCCGTTGGGGGAGGCTACACCTTC.

This clonotype came up many times. The chain carries TRBV5-4 and TRBJ1-2; the D gene is possibly TRBD1 (6 bases). V gave up 3 bases and J gave up 1 base, with 10 bases separating them. The V gene's germline CDR1 is SGHNT and CDR2 YYREEE (reference sequence). CDR3 length: 14 amino acids. CDR3 coding DNA: TGTGCCAGCAGCTCCGGACAGCGTAACTATGGCTACACCTTC. It is translated as CASSSGQRNYGYTF.

This clonotype was recorded many times. This chain connects TRBV5-1 to TRBJ2-1, with TRBD2 matching 11 bases. Germline CDR1 and CDR2: SGHRS and YFSETQ. This CDR3 comprises 15 residues. J was trimmed by 6 bases and V by 5 bases; bases with no gene match: 7. The CDR3 protein is CASRRSGGASNEQFF. The CDR3 DNA is TGCGCCAGCAGACGTAGCGGGGGGGCCAGCAATGAGCAGTTCTTC.

This clonotype was recorded at least ten times. CDR3 amino acids: CASSYHRTRTVNTEAFF. CDR3 coding DNA: TGTGCCAGCAGTTACCATCGAACCCGGACGGTGAACACTGAAGCTTTCTTT. The genes are TRBV6-2 or TRBV6-3 and TRBJ1-1; D gene ambiguous. This CDR3 has 17 amino acids. Trimming removed 2 bases from V and 0 bases from J, with 16 bases in between. Germline values: CDR1 MNHEY, CDR2 SVGEGT.

The V and J genes are TRBV10-1 and TRBJ2-1, with TRBD2 identical over 8 bases. The V and J ends lost 3 bases and 3 bases, in that order; junction bases with no gene match: 4. Per germline, CDR1 WNHNN and CDR2 SYGVQD (reference sequence). The CDR3 contains 15 residues. CDR3: CASSDSRGGYNEQFF. In DNA form, the CDR3 reads TGCGCCAGCAGTGATTCCCGGGGGGGCTACAATGAGCAGTTCTTC.

This clonotype came up a few times. The chain carries TRBV29-1 and TRBJ1-5; D is unclear. CDR1 and CDR2 from the germline V gene are SQVTM and ANQGSEA. CDR3 size: 17 residues. The V and J ends lost 3 bases and 0 bases respectively, with 18 bases between them. CDR3 amino acids: CSVDPAGSLYSNQPQHF. The CDR3 DNA reads as TGCAGCGTTGATCCAGCGGGCAGCCTTTATAGCAATCAGCCCCAGCATTTT.

V gene TRBV23-1 combines with J gene TRBJ1-4; no firm D call. TRBV23-1 is assigned to the ORF class and has an uncertain function. Trimming removed 7 bases from V and 7 bases from J, with 16 bases in between. The CDR3 totals 14 residues. The CDR3 nucleotides are TGCGCCAGCACCACCGCGAGCCTAGGTGAAAAACTGTTTTTT. Protein sequence: CASTTASLGEKLFF.

This chain connects TRBV6-5 to TRBJ1-5, with D perhaps matching TRBD1 (5 bases). The germline gives CDR1 MNHEY, CDR2 SVGAGI. V was clipped by 10 bases and J by 7 bases, with 20 bases between them. The CDR3 runs 14 residues. The CDR3 loop is CATWSRSRGQPQHF. The DNA of the CDR3 is TGTGCCACATGGTCCCGGTCCCGGGGGCAGCCCCAGCATTTT.

This clonotype has at least ten counts. The chain has TRBV4-1 and TRBJ2-5; no clear D gene. V gave up 3 bases and J gave up 1 base, with 15 bases separating them. The CDR3 sequence is 16 residues long. CDR1 MGHRA and CDR2 YSYEKL come from the germline V gene. This CDR3 reads CASSQEPGLPQETQYF. DNA for the CDR3: TGCGCCAGCAGCCAGGAGCCGGGCCTCCCCCAAGAGACCCAGTACTTC.

This clonotype was recorded at least ten times. The chain links TRBV27 to TRBJ2-7; 9 nucleotides align to TRBD1. Germline V gene sequence: CDR1 MNHEY, CDR2 SMNVEV (reference sequence). The ends lost 6 bases at V and 7 bases at J; junction bases unmatched: 10. This CDR3 region has 14 residues. In DNA form, the CDR3 reads TGTGCCAGCAGGCCGGGACAGGGCCCCGGGGAGCAGTACTTC. Translation gives CASRPGQGPGEQYF.

This clonotype has ten or more counts. In DNA form, the CDR3 reads TGTGCCAGCAGCCAAGATTACGGGGGGCTCGATGAGCAGTTCTTC. Protein sequence: CASSQDYGGLDEQFF. The chain is built from TRBV4-2 and TRBJ2-1; perhaps TRBD2 as D (7 bases). V gave up 0 bases and J gave up 8 bases, with 14 bases separating them. The germline CDR1 and CDR2 sequences are LGHNA and YNFKEQ. The CDR3 runs to 15 residues.

This clonotype was counted many times. The chain couples TRBV12-2 to TRBJ1-6. TRBV12-2 is deemed a pseudogene. The CDR3 runs to 21 residues. CDR3 sequence reads: CASRVLTEGNPGSSYNSPLHF. CDR3 bases: TGTGCAAGTCGCGTACTAACGGAAGGGAATCCCGGGAGCTCCTATAATTCACCCCTCCACTTT.

This clonotype has only a few counts. The chain has TRBV6-2 or TRBV6-3 and TRBJ2-3; no definite D call. The CDR3 has 14 residues. Germline-derived CDR1 and CDR2 are MNHEY and SVGEGT. The V end was cut by 2 bases, the J end by 4 bases, with 10 bases between. CDR3 coding DNA: TGTGCCAGCAGTTACCCCGGGTCCCCAGATACGCAGTATTTT. It encodes CASSYPGSPDTQYF.

With respect to this clonotype: One base away lies a much larger clone, so this may be a sequencing read error. This chain links TRBV7-9 with TRBJ2-7, with D possibly matching TRBD1 (6 bases). Germline V lookup: CDR1 SEHNR, CDR2 FQNEAQ (reference sequence). The CDR3 spans 15 residues. Deletions cut 5 bases from V and 3 bases from J, with 17 bases between. CDR3: CASSVTIGQIYEQYF. The CDR3 coding sequence is TGTGCCAGCAGCGTGACCATCGGACAGATCTACGAGCAGTACTTC.

This clonotype was counted many times. The chain carries TRBV14 and TRBJ1-4, with TRBD1 identical over 9 bases. The CDR3 contains 14 residues. CDR1 is SGHDN and CDR2 is FVKESK in the germline V gene. V was pared by 4 bases and J by 8 bases, with 5 bases of the junction left unmatched. Here the CDR3 reads CASSRDRGNEKLFF. CDR3 nucleotide sequence: TGTGCCAGCAGCCGAGACAGGGGGAACGAAAAACTGTTTTTT.

This clonotype was seen repeatedly, ten times or more. V gene TRBV12-3 or TRBV12-4 combines with J gene TRBJ2-7; weak D call: TRBD1 (5 bases). The V end lost 3 bases, the J end lost 4 bases, and 13 bases lay between the germline ends. The CDR3 length is 14 residues. CDR3 sequence: CASSFEGVRYEQYF. DNA for the CDR3: TGTGCCAGCAGTTTTGAAGGGGTAAGATACGAGCAGTACTTC.

Comment on this clonotype: This may arise from a read error, as a much more abundant clone is one base away. The chain couples TRBV6-1 to TRBJ1-1, with D possibly matching TRBD1 (5 bases). Trimming took off 8 bases at V and 1 base at J, with 17 bases between the two ends. This CDR3 spans 15 amino acids. Germline V gene lookup returns CDR1 MNHNS and CDR2 SASEGT. The CDR3 spells CASGYDTGPNTEAFF. The CDR3 bases are TGTGCCAGCGGTTATGACACAGGACCGAACACTGAAGCTTTCTTT.

This clonotype has at least ten counts. The chain couples TRBV4-1 to TRBJ2-2; D unclear. Per the germline V gene, CDR1 is MGHRA and CDR2 is YSYEKL. The germline V and J ends were trimmed by 0 bases and 6 bases, with 8 bases remaining between them. CDR3 length equals 14 residues. The CDR3 DNA sequence: TGCGCCAGCAGCCAAGAAGGTCTCCCCGGGGAGCTGTTTTTT. It is translated as CASSQEGLPGELFF.

This clonotype was detected ten times or more. The genes are TRBV20-1 and TRBJ2-3; 10 nucleotides align to TRBD2. This CDR3 comprises 16 residues. The V gene's germline CDR1 is DFQATT and CDR2 SNEGSKA (reference sequence). Trimming took 6 bases from V and 2 from J; bases not matched to a gene: 11. CDR3 region: CSAHKGLAGVTDTQYF. Here the CDR3 DNA reads TGCAGTGCGCATAAGGGGCTAGCGGGGGTCACAGATACGCAGTATTTT.

Ten or more counts support this clonotype. The gene calls are TRBV5-1 and TRBJ2-7; possible D gene TRBD1, 6 bases. This CDR3 has 15 amino acids. The germline V gene has CDR1 SGHRS and CDR2 YFSETQ. V lost 4 bases and J 6 bases, leaving 20 bases between the germline ends. CDR3 protein: CASSAYRDGLGEQYF. The CDR3 DNA is TGCGCCAGCAGCGCCTACAGGGATGGGTTGGGCGAGCAGTACTTC. The entire variable domain, with the rest obtained from reference TRBV5-1 and TRBJ2-7, is as follows: KAGVTQTPRYLIKTRGQQVTLSCSPISGHRSVSWYQQTPGQGLQFLFEYFSETQRNKGNFPGRFSGRQFSNSRSEMNVSTLELGDSALYLCASSAYRDGLGEQYFGPGTRLTVT.

This clonotype was found many times. V usage is TRBV7-8 and J usage is TRBJ2-3; possible D gene TRBD1, 7 bases. Germline lookup yields CDR1 SGHVS and CDR2 FQNEAQ. V lost 5 bases, J lost 4 bases, and 19 bases lay in between. The CDR3 covers 16 residues. The CDR3 sequence is CASSPGRRGRADTQYF. The CDR3, as DNA: TGTGCCAGCAGCCCGGGCCGGAGGGGGCGGGCAGATACGCAGTATTTT.

J is TRBJ1-5 and V is TRBV5-6; D not certain. Germline V CDR1 and CDR2: SGHDT, YYEEEE. This CDR3 has 13 amino acids. The germline V and J ends were trimmed by 2 bases and 4 bases, with 7 bases remaining between them. The DNA for the CDR3 is TGTGCCAGCAGCTTTGCCCCTAATCAGCCCCAGCATTTT. This gives the protein CASSFAPNQPQHF.

This clonotype was detected ten times or more. The genes are TRBV11-2 and TRBJ1-6, with D unclear. The germline V gene has CDR1 SGHAT and CDR2 FQNNGV. V was clipped by 9 bases and J by 4 bases, with 13 bases between them. This CDR3 contains 14 residues. CDR3 nucleotide sequence: TGTGCCAGTCGAACATCAGTATATAATTCACCCCTCCACTTT. As protein: CASRTSVYNSPLHF.

The V and J genes are TRBV6-1 and TRBJ1-2; the D is unclear. V dropped 0 bases and J dropped 4 bases, with 6 bases sitting between them. From germline, CDR1 is MNHNS and CDR2 SASEGT. This CDR3 spans 13 amino acids. The DNA for the CDR3 is TGTGCCAGCAGTGAAGCACCTCCCTATGGCTACACCTTC. The encoded protein is CASSEAPPYGYTF.

At least ten counts were recorded for this clonotype. The rearrangement joins TRBV15 to TRBJ2-4; D possibly matches TRBD1 or TRBD2 (5 bases each). The germline V gene encodes CDR1 LNHNV and CDR2 YYDKDF (reference sequence). V was shortened by 2 bases and J by 9 bases, with 23 bases between the two germline ends. This CDR3 spans 17 amino acids. CDR3 residues: CATSRSPPDRALAIQYF. The CDR3 DNA reads TGTGCCACCAGCAGATCTCCCCCCGACAGAGCCCTAGCCATTCAGTACTTC.

This clonotype was seen repeatedly, ten times or more. The chain combines TRBV29-1 with TRBJ2-2; 7 bases line up with TRBD1. Looked up from germline, CDR1 is SQVTM and CDR2 is ANQGSEA. This CDR3 contains 13 residues. V shed 6 bases, J shed 4 bases, and the junction held 5 bases outside the gene matches. The CDR3 coding sequence is TGCAGCGTGACAGGGCAGTTCACCGGGGAGCTGTTTTTT. Translated: CSVTGQFTGELFF.

This clonotype was seen at least ten times. The chain links TRBV29-1 to TRBJ2-1; TRBD2 agrees at 7 bases. J lost 6 bases, V lost 7 bases, and 9 bases had no gene match. The CDR3 has 13 amino acids. Germline V gives CDR1 SQVTM, CDR2 ANQGSEA. Here the CDR3 reads CSENVGGGNEQFF. For the CDR3, the DNA is TGCAGCGAAAATGTAGGCGGGGGCAATGAGCAGTTCTTC.